This T cell receptor (beta chain) was found in a study of CD8 T cells in ankylosing spondylitis. Findings and caveats of the study: Blood of patients with ankylosing spondylitis appeared to be characterized by a TCR beta motif of eight highly homologous variants. Disease-linked clones reportedly concentrated significantly in matched ankylosing spondylitis synovial fluid.

The CDR3 covers 13 residues. J gave up 8 bases and V 0 bases, and 4 bases lay outside the gene matches. Germline CDR1 and CDR2: DFQATT and SNEGSKA (reference sequence). In this sample, this clonotype turned up many times. Antigen specificity is unknown. In making TCR beta libraries, quantitative 5'-RACE with molecular barcodes was used. TCRdb independently ran MiXCR on the 5' RACE reads; one entry per CDR3 protein. The repertoire consists of around 490,000 distinct CDR3 sequences, with approximately 5.3% occurring once and the leading ten covering around 3.6%. J is TRBJ2-1 and V is TRBV20-1; 7 nucleotides agree with TRBD2. Sequencing used blood, either unsorted or a sorted T cell fraction (not recorded which). This sequence was found in a male donor with ankylosing spondylitis. The CDR3 here is CSAREGGGDEQFF. The CDR3 DNA reads TGCAGTGCTAGAGAGGGTGGGGGGGATGAGCAGTTCTTC.